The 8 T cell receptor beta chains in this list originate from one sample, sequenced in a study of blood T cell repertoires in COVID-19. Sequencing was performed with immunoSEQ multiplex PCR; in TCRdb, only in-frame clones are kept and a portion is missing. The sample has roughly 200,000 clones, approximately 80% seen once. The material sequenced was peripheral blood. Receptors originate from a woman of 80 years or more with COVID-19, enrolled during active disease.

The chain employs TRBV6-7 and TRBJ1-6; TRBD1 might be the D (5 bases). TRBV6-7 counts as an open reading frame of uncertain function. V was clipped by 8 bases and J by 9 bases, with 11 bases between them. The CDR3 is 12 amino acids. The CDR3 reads CASGGEISPLHF. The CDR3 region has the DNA TGTGCCAGCGGGGGGGAGATTTCACCCCTCCACTTT.

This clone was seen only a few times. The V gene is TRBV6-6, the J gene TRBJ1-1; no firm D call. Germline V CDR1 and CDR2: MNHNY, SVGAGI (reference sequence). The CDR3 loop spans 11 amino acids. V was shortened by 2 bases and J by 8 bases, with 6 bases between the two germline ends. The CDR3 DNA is TGTGCCAGCAGTTACGTAGAGGAAGCTTTCTTT. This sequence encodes CASSYVEEAFF.

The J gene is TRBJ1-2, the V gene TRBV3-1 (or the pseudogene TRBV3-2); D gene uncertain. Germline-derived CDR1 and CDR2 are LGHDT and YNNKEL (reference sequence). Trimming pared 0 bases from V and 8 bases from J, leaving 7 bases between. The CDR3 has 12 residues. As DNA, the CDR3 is TGTGCCAGCAGCCAAGATACGCGAGGCTACACCTTC. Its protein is CASSQDTRGYTF.

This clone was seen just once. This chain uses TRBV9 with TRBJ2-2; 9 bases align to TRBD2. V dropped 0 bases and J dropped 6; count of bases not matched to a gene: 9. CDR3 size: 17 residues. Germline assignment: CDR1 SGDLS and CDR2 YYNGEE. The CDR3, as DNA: TGTGCCAGCAGCGTAGCTACAGCGGGGGGCCGAGCCGGGGAGCTGTTTTTT. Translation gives CASSVATAGGRAGELFF.

The CDR3 sequence: CASSVNPDTGGAKNIQYF. As DNA, the CDR3 is TGTGCCAGCAGCGTTAATCCTGATACCGGGGGGGCCAAAAACATTCAGTACTTC. The chain uses TRBV9 and TRBJ2-4; 7 bases align to TRBD2. The CDR3 spans 18 residues. The germline CDR1 and CDR2 sequences are SGDLS and YYNGEE. V shed 2 bases, J shed 1 base, and the junction held 12 bases outside the gene matches.

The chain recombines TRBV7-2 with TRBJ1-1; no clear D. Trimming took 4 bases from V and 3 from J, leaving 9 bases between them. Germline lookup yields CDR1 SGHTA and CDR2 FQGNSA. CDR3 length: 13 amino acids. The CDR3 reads CASSSPQYTEAFF. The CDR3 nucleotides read TGTGCCAGCAGCTCGCCCCAGTACACTGAAGCTTTCTTT.

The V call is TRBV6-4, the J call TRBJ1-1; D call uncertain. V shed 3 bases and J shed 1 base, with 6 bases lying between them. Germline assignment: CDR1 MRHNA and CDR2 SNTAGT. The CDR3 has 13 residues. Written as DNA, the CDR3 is TGTGCCAGCAGTGAACAGAGGAACACTGAAGCTTTCTTT. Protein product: CASSEQRNTEAFF.

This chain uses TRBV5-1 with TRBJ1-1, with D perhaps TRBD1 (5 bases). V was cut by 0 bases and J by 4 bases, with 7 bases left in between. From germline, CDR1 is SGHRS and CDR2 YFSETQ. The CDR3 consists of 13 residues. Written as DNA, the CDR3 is TGCGCCAGCAGCTTGGCAGGGCTCACTGAAGCTTTCTTT. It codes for CASSLAGLTEAFF.